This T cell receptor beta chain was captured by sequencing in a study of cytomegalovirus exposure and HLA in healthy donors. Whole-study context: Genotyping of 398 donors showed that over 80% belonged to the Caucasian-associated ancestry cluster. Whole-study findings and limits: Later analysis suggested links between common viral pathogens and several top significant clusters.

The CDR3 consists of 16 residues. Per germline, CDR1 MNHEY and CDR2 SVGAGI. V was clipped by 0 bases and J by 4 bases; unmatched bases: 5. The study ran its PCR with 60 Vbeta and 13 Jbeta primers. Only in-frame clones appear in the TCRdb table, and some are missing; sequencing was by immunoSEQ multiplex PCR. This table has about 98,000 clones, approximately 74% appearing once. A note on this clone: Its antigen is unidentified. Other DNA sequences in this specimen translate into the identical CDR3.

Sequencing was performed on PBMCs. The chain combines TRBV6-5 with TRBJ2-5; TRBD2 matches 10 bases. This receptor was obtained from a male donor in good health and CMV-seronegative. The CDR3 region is CASSYSRAGGPETQYF. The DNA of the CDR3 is TGTGCCAGCAGTTACTCGAGAGCGGGAGGGCCAGAGACCCAGTACTTC.